This T cell receptor beta chain was retrieved from a study of blood T cell repertoires in COVID-19. Participant-given clinical history determined each cohort assignment. Recovered participants had two consecutive negative NP/OP PCR tests, healthcare professional clearance, or symptom resolution. Authors' analysis steps: Researchers report that nucleated cell counts were estimated from reference gene primer amplification. The protocol was immunoSEQ multiplex PCR, while the TCRdb copy is restricted to in-frame clones and leaves out a portion. D and trimming come from the DNA, and the V and J calls and clone size come from that table. The sample holds around 300,000 clones, less than 90% seen once. The trim removed 1 base at V and 5 bases at J, leaving 5 bases unmatched. In germline, CDR1 is PRHDT, CDR2 FYEKMQ (reference sequence). This CDR3 has 15 amino acids.

The TCR was taken from a woman between 45 and 65 years old who had recovered from COVID-19. Source material: PBMCs or T cells enriched from blood (not recorded which). The gene calls are TRBV13 and TRBJ2-7, with 10 bases fitting TRBD2. CDR3 nucleotide sequence: TGTGCCAGCAGCTTAGATCCTAGCGGGAGCAACGAGCAGTACTTC. This translates into CASSLDPSGSNEQYF.